The rows below give T cell receptor beta chains drawn from one sample of a study of T cell clonotyping in hematopoietic cell transplantation. Libraries were prepared by immunoSEQ multiplex PCR; TCRdb keeps only in-frame clonotypes and omits some of them. In the table there are tens of thousands of clones, 85% to 95% of which are singletons. The specimen comprised peripheral blood mononuclear cells, sampled before stem cell transplant. The receptors shown here come from a man between 45 and 60 years old with acute myeloid leukemia. Some clones in this sample may be carry-over from other donors' samples. Each CDR3 is given with its conserved first and last residue. A D gene is named only where the DNA matches it firmly. Rows may omit the clone size; those that give it use once, few, many or a size class.

cdr3_length: 17; v_call: TRBV15; j_call: TRBJ2-2; clone_size: .; d_call: TRBD1; cdr3_aa: CATSSEILGGTTGELFF; cdr3_nt: TGTGCCACCAGCAGTGAAATTTTAGGGGGCACCACCGGGGAGCTGTTTTTT
cdr3_length: 17; v_call: TRBV5-1; j_call: TRBJ2-3; clone_size: .; d_call: .; cdr3_aa: CASSLSAPSGPTDTQYF; cdr3_nt: TGCGCCAGCAGCTTATCTGCGCCCAGCGGCCCCACAGATACGCAGTATTTT
cdr3_length: 13; v_call: TRBV7-2; j_call: TRBJ2-7; clone_size: .; d_call: .; cdr3_aa: CASRPDGPYEQYF; cdr3_nt: TGTGCCAGCAGACCAGACGGCCCCTACGAGCAGTACTTC
cdr3_length: 15; v_call: TRBV27; j_call: TRBJ2-3; clone_size: .; d_call: .; cdr3_aa: CATALVGGSTDTQYF; cdr3_nt: TGTGCCACCGCCCTTGTGGGGGGTAGCACAGATACGCAGTATTTT
cdr3_length: 14; v_call: TRBV7-2; j_call: TRBJ2-7; clone_size: once; d_call: TRBD2; cdr3_aa: CASSFLAGLYEQYF; cdr3_nt: TGTGCCAGCAGCTTTTTAGCGGGACTTTACGAGCAGTACTTC
cdr3_length: 16; v_call: TRBV28; j_call: TRBJ2-5; clone_size: .; d_call: TRBD2; cdr3_aa: CASSWGLAGGGETQYF; cdr3_nt: TGTGCCAGCAGCTGGGGACTAGCGGGAGGGGGAGAGACCCAGTACTTC
cdr3_length: 15; v_call: TRBV6-6; j_call: TRBJ2-7; clone_size: .; d_call: .; cdr3_aa: CASSYGAGFSYEQYF; cdr3_nt: TGTGCCAGCAGCTACGGGGCGGGCTTCTCCTACGAGCAGTACTTC
cdr3_length: 13; v_call: TRBV7-2; j_call: TRBJ1-2; clone_size: .; d_call: .; cdr3_aa: CASSSTVDYGYTF; cdr3_nt: TGTGCCAGCAGCTCAACAGTAGACTATGGCTACACCTTC
cdr3_length: 14; v_call: TRBV5-5; j_call: TRBJ2-7; clone_size: .; d_call: .; cdr3_aa: CASSTPGQRPEQYF; cdr3_nt: TGTGCCAGCAGCACTCCGGGCCAACGGCCCGAGCAGTACTTC
cdr3_length: 14; v_call: TRBV2; j_call: TRBJ2-7; clone_size: .; d_call: TRBD2; cdr3_aa: CASFPRTSGDEQYF; cdr3_nt: TGTGCCAGCTTTCCTCGGACTAGCGGGGACGAGCAGTACTTC
cdr3_length: 17; v_call: TRBV11-2; j_call: TRBJ2-5; clone_size: .; d_call: TRBD2; cdr3_aa: CASSLGASGGAGETQYF; cdr3_nt: TGTGCCAGCAGCTTAGGTGCTAGCGGGGGGGCCGGAGAGACCCAGTACTTC
cdr3_length: 15; v_call: TRBV9; j_call: TRBJ1-5; clone_size: .; d_call: .; cdr3_aa: CASSAAGFSNQPQHF; cdr3_nt: TGTGCCAGCAGCGCCGCTGGGTTTAGCAATCAGCCCCAGCATTTT
cdr3_length: 14; v_call: TRBV11-2; j_call: TRBJ2-7; clone_size: .; d_call: TRBD2; cdr3_aa: CASSLAAGHYEQYF; cdr3_nt: TGTGCCAGCAGCCTAGCGGCTGGGCACTACGAGCAGTACTTC
cdr3_length: 15; v_call: TRBV5-1; j_call: TRBJ2-4; clone_size: .; d_call: TRBD1; cdr3_aa: CASSIEGQGALIQYF; cdr3_nt: TGCGCCAGCAGCATAGAGGGACAGGGGGCACTTATTCAGTACTTC
cdr3_length: 14; v_call: TRBV6-6; j_call: TRBJ1-6; clone_size: .; d_call: .; cdr3_aa: CASSYGQDNSPLHF; cdr3_nt: TGTGCCAGCAGTTACGGGCAGGATAATTCACCCCTCCACTTT
cdr3_length: 16; v_call: TRBV11-2; j_call: TRBJ2-3; clone_size: .; d_call: TRBD2; cdr3_aa: CASSLLWRGGTDTQYF; cdr3_nt: TGTGCCAGCAGCTTACTTTGGCGGGGGGGCACAGATACGCAGTATTTT
cdr3_length: 16; v_call: TRBV7-9; j_call: TRBJ1-1; clone_size: .; d_call: .; cdr3_aa: CASSLALPGTNTEAFF; cdr3_nt: TGTGCCAGCAGCTTAGCGCTTCCAGGAACGAACACTGAAGCTTTCTTT
cdr3_length: 13; v_call: TRBV19; j_call: TRBJ2-7; clone_size: .; d_call: TRBD2; cdr3_aa: CASSPWGGYEQYF; cdr3_nt: TGTGCCAGTAGCCCTTGGGGAGGGTACGAGCAGTACTTC
cdr3_length: 15; v_call: TRBV9; j_call: TRBJ1-6; clone_size: few; d_call: .; cdr3_aa: CASSETGHPNSPLHF; cdr3_nt: TGTGCCAGCAGCGAAACGGGACATCCAAATTCACCCCTCCACTTT
cdr3_length: 12; v_call: TRBV15; j_call: TRBJ2-2; clone_size: once; d_call: .; cdr3_aa: CATSRGGGELFF; cdr3_nt: TGTGCCACCAGCAGAGGCGGCGGGGAGCTGTTTTTT